Described below is a single TCR beta chain sequence and its context. Its antigen remains unidentified. The sample is drawn from a study of OX40 agonist ivuxolimab in advanced cancers. In the study overall: Participants, 82.7% male, averaged 60 years of age, ranging from about 23 to 90.

Clones were sequenced by immunoSEQ multiplex PCR, and TCRdb holds only the in-frame ones, with some missing. The repertoire holds roughly 100,000 clones, 90% seen once, with roughly 0.5% in the top ten. Looked up from germline, CDR1 is SGHTA and CDR2 is FQGNSA. Trimming removed 3 bases from V and 7 bases from J, with 10 bases in between. CDR3 length: 12 amino acids. General study points: Low clonal expansion, among the lowest seen, marked partial responders at 0.1-3.0 mg/kg. CD8+ T cells showed, on average, more clonal expansion than CD4+ cells.

Sequences were derived from CD4+ or CD8+ T cells sorted from blood, sampled in a trial of the OX40 agonist ivuxolimab. V gene TRBV7-2 combines with J gene TRBJ2-7; D unclear. The origin of this receptor is an adult with an advanced solid tumor such as melanoma, head and neck, liver or kidney cancer. This CDR3 reads CASSFHLGEQYF. The CDR3 DNA sequence: TGTGCCAGCAGCTTCCATTTGGGGGAGCAGTACTTC.